The 13 T cell receptor beta chains given below trace back to one sample, sequenced in a study of blood T cell repertoires in COVID-19. Sequencing was performed with immunoSEQ multiplex PCR; in TCRdb, only in-frame clones are kept and a portion is missing. This table has 330,000 or so clones, approximately 86% appearing once. Sequencing was carried out using peripheral blood. The receptors come from a man aged 25-40 years with COVID-19, enrolled during active disease.

The genes are TRBV7-6 and TRBJ1-1; TRBD1 matches 8 bases. This CDR3 is built from 16 residues. Unmatched junction bases numbered 8, after V lost 4 bases and J lost 1 base. Germline V lookup: CDR1 SGHVS, CDR2 FNYEAQ. CDR3 loop: CASSSLTGVGNTEAFF. The CDR3 coding sequence is TGTGCCAGCAGCTCCCTGACAGGGGTGGGGAACACTGAAGCTTTCTTT.

The rearrangement links TRBV19 to TRBJ2-1; 12 nucleotides agree with TRBD2. The germline CDR1 and CDR2 sequences are LNHDA and SQIVND (reference sequence). J gave up 15 bases and V 0 bases, and 9 bases lay outside the gene matches. The CDR3 is made up of 15 amino acids. Written as DNA, the CDR3 is TGTGCCAGTAGTATAGACCCCACTAGCGGGGGGCTTATGTTCTTC. It yields the protein CASSIDPTSGGLMFF.

J is TRBJ1-2 and V is TRBV12-3 or TRBV12-4, with no clear D. Trimming cost V 3 bases and J 3 bases, with 8 bases left between them. The CDR3 runs to 13 residues. The CDR3 sequence: CASSFEGDYGYTF. The CDR3 DNA follows: TGTGCCAGCAGTTTTGAGGGAGACTATGGCTACACCTTC.

The chain couples TRBV7-6 to TRBJ2-7, with 12 nucleotides matching TRBD1. There are 16 residues in the CDR3. J gave up 7 bases and V 4 bases, and 11 bases lay outside the gene matches. CDR1 and CDR2 (germline): SGHVS, FNYEAQ. The CDR3, as DNA: TGTGCCAGCAGCTCCCTGGGGGGACAGGGGGCAGGTGAGCAGTACTTC. Amino acids: CASSSLGGQGAGEQYF.

The chain has TRBV3-1 (or the pseudogene TRBV3-2) and TRBJ2-7; perhaps TRBD2 as D (6 bases). Between the trimmed V and J ends, which lost 4 bases and 2 bases, there was a span of 12 bases. The CDR3 length is 14 residues. Germline V CDR1 and CDR2: LGHDT, YNNKEL (reference sequence). CDR3 DNA sequence: TGTGCCAGCAGCCCCTCGGCGGGAACCTACGAGCAGTACTTC. Residues: CASSPSAGTYEQYF.

This chain connects TRBV4-2 to TRBJ2-3; 9 nucleotides align to TRBD2. The length of the CDR3 is 18 residues. With V trimmed by 0 bases and J by 3 bases, 10 bases remained unmatched. Per the germline V gene, CDR1 is LGHNA and CDR2 is YNFKEQ. The DNA for the CDR3 is TGTGCCAGCAGCCAAGAAAAGGCTAGCGGGATGGTGACAGATACGCAGTATTTT. Encoded protein: CASSQEKASGMVTDTQYF.

This clone was observed once. V usage is TRBV19 and J usage is TRBJ1-5; no firm D call. CDR1 is LNHDA and CDR2 is SQIVND in the germline V gene (reference sequence). The CDR3 is made up of 14 amino acids. Trimming removed 1 base at V and 0 bases at J, with 4 bases between. The CDR3 bases are TGTGCCAGTAGTATAGTCGGTAGCAATCAGCCCCAGCATTTT. This sequence encodes CASSIVGSNQPQHF.

The rearrangement links TRBV27 to TRBJ2-7, with 11 bases lining up with TRBD2. This CDR3 spans 15 amino acids. Per germline, CDR1 MNHEY and CDR2 SMNVEV (reference sequence). Trimming at V came to 2 bases and at J to 7 bases, leaving 7 bases not matched to a gene. The CDR3 bases are TGTGCCAGCAGTTTACGGCTAGCGGGGGGCGGGGAGCAGTACTTC. Protein product: CASSLRLAGGGEQYF.

The chain employs TRBV4-1 and TRBJ1-6, with 8 positions matching TRBD1. V was clipped by 0 bases and J by 9 bases; unmatched bases: 4. This CDR3 is 15 amino acids long. Looked up from germline, CDR1 is MGHRA and CDR2 is YSYEKL. The CDR3: CASSQDGQGVSPLHF. The DNA for the CDR3 is TGCGCCAGCAGCCAAGACGGACAGGGTGTTTCACCCCTCCACTTT.

A single count supports this clone. V and J are TRBV7-2 and TRBJ1-5; TRBD1 matches at 10 bases. This CDR3 comprises 15 residues. Germline values: CDR1 SGHTA, CDR2 FQGNSA. J gave up 6 bases and V 1 base, and 3 bases lay outside the gene matches. The CDR3 loop is CASSLVGTGVQPQHF. The CDR3 DNA reads as TGTGCCAGCAGCTTAGTCGGGACAGGGGTTCAGCCCCAGCATTTT.

The J gene is TRBJ2-7, the V gene TRBV20-1, with D possibly TRBD2 on 6 matching bases. CDR3 length: 14 amino acids. Between the trimmed V and J ends, which lost 3 bases and 1 base, there was a span of 13 bases. Germline V lookup: CDR1 DFQATT, CDR2 SNEGSKA (reference sequence). The chain's CDR3 is CSASWRGRSYEQYF. CDR3 sequence (DNA): TGCAGTGCTAGTTGGCGGGGTCGATCCTACGAGCAGTACTTC.

Here the CDR3 DNA reads TGTGCCAGTAAGACCCGGGAAGGTTTCGAGCAGTACTTC. Its translation: CASKTREGFEQYF. The chain has TRBV19 and TRBJ2-7, with D tentatively TRBD2 (5 bases). The CDR3 spans 13 residues. V was shortened by 7 bases and J by 6 bases, with 16 bases between the two germline ends. Germline V CDR1 and CDR2: LNHDA, SQIVND (reference sequence).

V usage is TRBV4-3 and J usage is TRBJ2-1; a weak D match, TRBD1 (5 bases). This CDR3 is 14 amino acids long. The germline CDR1 and CDR2 sequences are LGHNA and YSLEER. V was pared by 6 bases and J by 5 bases, with 14 bases between. The DNA of the CDR3 is TGCGCCAGCAGTCGCCTCGAGACAGACAATGAGCAGTTCTTC. Translated: CASSRLETDNEQFF.